These T cell receptor beta chains were read from a single sample in a study of T-cell memory formation after mild COVID-19. One entry per CDR3 protein results from TCRdb running MiXCR on the 5' RACE reads. This table holds approximately 580,000 distinct CDR3 sequences, about a fifth found once. The sequencing input was PBMCs or a T cell subset sorted from them (not recorded which). The receptors were gathered from an adult woman who had mild COVID-19 (a few samples of this study predate the infection). Cell type and time point are not known. The CDR3 runs from the conserved cysteine through the conserved F or W. The order of the fields is D gene, J gene, V gene, clone size, CDR3 DNA, CDR3 protein. A D gene is named only where the DNA matches it firmly. Expanded clones get a size class; other rows say once, few or many, or leave the size out.

d_gene: TRBD2
j_gene: TRBJ2-5
v_gene: TRBV12-3/TRBV12-4
abundance: NA
CDR3nt: TGTGCCAGCAGTTCGAGGACTAGCGGGAGTGAGACCCAGTACTTC
CDR3aa: CASSSRTSGSETQYF

d_gene: NA
j_gene: TRBJ2-5
v_gene: TRBV19
abundance: NA
CDR3nt: TGTGCCAGTAGTACCTCGGACAGCCCGCAAGAGACCCAGTACTTC
CDR3aa: CASSTSDSPQETQYF

d_gene: NA
j_gene: TRBJ1-1
v_gene: TRBV18
abundance: few
CDR3nt: TGTGCCAGCTCAAACGGAGGGTTGGACACTGAAGCTTTCTTT
CDR3aa: CASSNGGLDTEAFF

d_gene: TRBD2
j_gene: TRBJ2-2
v_gene: TRBV7-3
abundance: few
CDR3nt: TGTGCCAGCAGCTTAACGTATGGTAGCGGGAGCCGGGAGCTGTTTTTT
CDR3aa: CASSLTYGSGSRELFF

d_gene: NA
j_gene: TRBJ2-1
v_gene: TRBV20-1
abundance: NA
CDR3nt: TGCAGTGCTAGAGATCGTCTGTCGGGGGCCACCTACAATGAGCAGTTCTTC
CDR3aa: CSARDRLSGATYNEQFF

d_gene: NA
j_gene: TRBJ1-2
v_gene: TRBV29-1
abundance: few
CDR3nt: TGCAGCGTGTTTGGCGGGGATGGCTACACCTTC
CDR3aa: CSVFGGDGYTF

d_gene: TRBD2
j_gene: TRBJ2-1
v_gene: TRBV24-1
abundance: many
CDR3nt: TGTGCCACCAGTGATTTTCGACGGACTAGCGGGGCCAATGAGCAGTTCTTC
CDR3aa: CATSDFRRTSGANEQFF

d_gene: NA
j_gene: TRBJ1-4
v_gene: TRBV4-1
abundance: few
CDR3nt: TGCGCCAGCAGCCAAGCGGTGACAGCTAATGAAAAACTGTTTTTT
CDR3aa: CASSQAVTANEKLFF

d_gene: NA
j_gene: TRBJ1-1
v_gene: TRBV5-5
abundance: few
CDR3nt: TGTGCCAGCAGCCGACCTGCCAGCACTGAAGCTTTCTTT
CDR3aa: CASSRPASTEAFF

d_gene: NA
j_gene: TRBJ2-3
v_gene: TRBV20-1
abundance: NA
CDR3nt: TGCAGTGGTGAGGTTAGCACAGATACGCAGTATTTT
CDR3aa: CSGEVSTDTQYF